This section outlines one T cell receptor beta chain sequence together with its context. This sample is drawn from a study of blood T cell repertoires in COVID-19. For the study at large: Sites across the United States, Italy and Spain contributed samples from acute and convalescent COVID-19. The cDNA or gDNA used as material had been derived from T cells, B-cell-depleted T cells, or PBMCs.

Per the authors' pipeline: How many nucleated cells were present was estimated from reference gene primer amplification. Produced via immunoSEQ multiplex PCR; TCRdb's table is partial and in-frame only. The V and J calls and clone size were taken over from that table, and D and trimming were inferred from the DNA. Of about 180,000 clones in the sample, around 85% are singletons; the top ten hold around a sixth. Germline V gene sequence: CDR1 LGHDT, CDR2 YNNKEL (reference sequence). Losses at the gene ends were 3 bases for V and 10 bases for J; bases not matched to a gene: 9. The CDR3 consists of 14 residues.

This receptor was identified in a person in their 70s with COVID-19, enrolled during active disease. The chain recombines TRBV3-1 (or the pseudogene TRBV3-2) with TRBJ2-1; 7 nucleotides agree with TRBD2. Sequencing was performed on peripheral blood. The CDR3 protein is CASSHLTSSGEQFF. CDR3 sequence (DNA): TGTGCCAGCAGCCACCTGACTAGCTCCGGAGAGCAGTTCTTC.